The source of this T cell receptor beta chain is a study of B cell selection in AIRE deficiency. Sorting defined conventional CD4 T cells as CD4+CD127+. Healthy unrelated donors supplied the control samples. Measured with immunoSEQ multiplex PCR; TCRdb has only the in-frame clones, and not every one. The sample includes some 25,000 clones, 95% to 96% of them seen just once. General observations from the study: Shared Treg sequences had shorter CDR3s, biased toward rearrangements with few non-templated insertions.

As concerns this clone: Its antigen is as yet unknown. An end of the junction differs from the germline gene, which may be a read error.

The clonotype was recovered from a human donor in good health. The sequenced sample consisted of CD4+CD127+ conventional T cells sorted from PBMCs.

The DNA for the CDR3 is TGTGCCATCAGTGAGAACCAGGGTCCCTACGGGCAGTACTTC. It yields the protein CAISENQGPYGQYF. This chain connects TRBV10-3 to TRBJ2-7; D may be TRBD1 (5 bases). The CDR3 is 14 amino acids. CDR1 is ENHRY, CDR2 SYGVKD, per germline.